The clone carrying this T cell receptor (beta chain) was found once. Here immunoSEQ multiplex PCR was the method, and the copy in TCRdb shows in-frame clones only, minus some. The data hold some 220,000 clones, with under 90% observed a single time. This sample was taken from a study of blood T cell repertoires in COVID-19. Germline V gene data show CDR1 as LGHNA and CDR2 as YSLEER. The CDR3 is 17 amino acids. The V gene end was trimmed by 0 bases and the J gene end by 3 bases; junction bases not matched to a gene: 10. Sequenced sample: peripheral blood. V and J are TRBV4-3 and TRBJ2-7, with 8 positions matching TRBD2. This clonotype originated in a woman aged 55-69 years who had recovered from COVID-19. The CDR3 nucleotides are TGCGCCAGCAGCCAAGATCGAACTACCGGGACTAGCTACGAGCAGTACTTC. It codes for CASSQDRTTGTSYEQYF.